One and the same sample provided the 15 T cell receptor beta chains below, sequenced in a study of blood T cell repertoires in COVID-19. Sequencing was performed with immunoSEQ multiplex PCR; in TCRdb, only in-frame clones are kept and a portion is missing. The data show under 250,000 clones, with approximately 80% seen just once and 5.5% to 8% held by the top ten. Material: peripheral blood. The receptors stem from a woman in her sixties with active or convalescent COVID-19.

The CDR3 reads CASSRSGGNTGELFF. The CDR3, as DNA: TGTGCCAGCAGCCGGAGCGGGGGTAACACCGGGGAGCTGTTTTTT. The genes are TRBV7-3 and TRBJ2-2; 8 bases match TRBD2. CDR1 is SGHTA, CDR2 FQGTGA, per germline. The CDR3 length is 15 residues. V dropped 5 bases and J dropped 2; count of bases not matched to a gene: 4. The variable domain in full, with the rest retrieved from reference TRBV7-3 and TRBJ2-2, is GAGVSQTPSNKVTEKGKYVELRCDPISGHTALYWYRQSLGQGPEFLIYFQGTGAADDSGLPNDRFFAVRPEGSVSTLKIQRTERGDSAVYLCASSRSGGNTGELFFGEGSRLTVL.

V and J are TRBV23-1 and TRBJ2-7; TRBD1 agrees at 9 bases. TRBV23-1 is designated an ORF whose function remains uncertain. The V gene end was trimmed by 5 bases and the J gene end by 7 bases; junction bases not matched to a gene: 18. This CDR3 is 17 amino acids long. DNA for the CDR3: TGCGCCAGCAGTAAAGCGATCCGCCGGGACAGGGAATGTGAGCAGTACGTC. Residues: CASSKAIRRDRECEQYV.

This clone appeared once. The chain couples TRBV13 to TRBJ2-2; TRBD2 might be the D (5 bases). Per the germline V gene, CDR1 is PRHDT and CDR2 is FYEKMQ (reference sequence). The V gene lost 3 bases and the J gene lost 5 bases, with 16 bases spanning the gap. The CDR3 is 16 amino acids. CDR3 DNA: TGTGCCAGCAGCTTTAGCTGGCCCACGGGGACCGGGGAGCTGTTTTTT. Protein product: CASSFSWPTGTGELFF.

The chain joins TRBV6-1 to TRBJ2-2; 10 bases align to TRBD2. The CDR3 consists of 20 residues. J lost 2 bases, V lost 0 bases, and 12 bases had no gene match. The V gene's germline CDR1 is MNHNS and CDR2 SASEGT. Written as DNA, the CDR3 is TGTGCCAGCAGTGAAGCTGGAGGGACTCTAGCGGGGGTAAACACCGGGGAGCTGTTTTTT. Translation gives CASSEAGGTLAGVNTGELFF.

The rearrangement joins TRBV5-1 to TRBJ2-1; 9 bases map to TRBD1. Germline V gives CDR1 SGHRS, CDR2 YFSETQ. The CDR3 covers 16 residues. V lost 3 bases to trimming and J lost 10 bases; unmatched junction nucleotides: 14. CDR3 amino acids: CASSSYRGRPSGEQFF. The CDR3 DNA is TGCGCCAGCAGCTCCTACAGGGGGCGTCCATCGGGAGAGCAGTTCTTC.

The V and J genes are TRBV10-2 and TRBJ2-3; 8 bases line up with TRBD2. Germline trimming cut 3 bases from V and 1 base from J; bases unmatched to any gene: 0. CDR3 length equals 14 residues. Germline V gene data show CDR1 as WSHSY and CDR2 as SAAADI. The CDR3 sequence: CASSEAGGTDTQYF. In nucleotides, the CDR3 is TGCGCCAGCAGTGAAGCGGGGGGCACAGATACGCAGTATTTT.

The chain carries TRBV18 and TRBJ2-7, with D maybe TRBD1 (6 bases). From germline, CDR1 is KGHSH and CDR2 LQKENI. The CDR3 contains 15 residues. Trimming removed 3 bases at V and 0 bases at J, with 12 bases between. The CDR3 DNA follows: TGTGCCAGCTCACCCGTCAGGGGCATCTCCTACGAGCAGTACTTC. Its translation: CASSPVRGISYEQYF.

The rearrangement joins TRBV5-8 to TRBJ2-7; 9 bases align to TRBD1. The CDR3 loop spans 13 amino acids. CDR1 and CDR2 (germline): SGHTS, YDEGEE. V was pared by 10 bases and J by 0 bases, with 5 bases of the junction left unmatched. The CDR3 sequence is CAARDRASYEQYV. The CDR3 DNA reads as TGTGCCGCCCGGGACAGGGCCTCCTACGAGCAGTACGTC.

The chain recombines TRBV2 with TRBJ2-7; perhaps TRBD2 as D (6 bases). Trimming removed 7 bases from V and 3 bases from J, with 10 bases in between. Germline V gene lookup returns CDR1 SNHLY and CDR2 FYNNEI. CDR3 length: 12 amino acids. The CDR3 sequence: CASKEGDYEQYV. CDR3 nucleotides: TGTGCCAGCAAGGAGGGAGACTACGAGCAGTACGTC.

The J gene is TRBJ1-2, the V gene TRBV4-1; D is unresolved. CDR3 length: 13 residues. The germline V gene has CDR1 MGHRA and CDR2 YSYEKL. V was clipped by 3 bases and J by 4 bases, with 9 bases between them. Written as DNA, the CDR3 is TGCGCCAGCAGCCAGAACGCGCGCTATGGCTACACCTTC. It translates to CASSQNARYGYTF.

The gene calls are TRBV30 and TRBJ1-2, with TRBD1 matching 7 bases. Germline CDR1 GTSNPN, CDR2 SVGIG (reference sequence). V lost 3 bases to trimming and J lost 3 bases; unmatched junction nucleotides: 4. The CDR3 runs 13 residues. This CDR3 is CAWSGGGYYGYTF. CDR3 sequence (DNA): TGTGCCTGGAGCGGAGGGGGCTACTATGGCTACACCTTC.

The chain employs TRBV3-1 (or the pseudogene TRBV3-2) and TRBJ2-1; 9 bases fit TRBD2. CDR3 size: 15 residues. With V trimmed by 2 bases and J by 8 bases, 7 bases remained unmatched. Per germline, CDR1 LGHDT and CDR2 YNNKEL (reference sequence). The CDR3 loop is CASSQPGGGGYEQFF. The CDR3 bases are TGTGCCAGCAGCCAACCTGGCGGGGGGGGGTATGAGCAGTTCTTC.

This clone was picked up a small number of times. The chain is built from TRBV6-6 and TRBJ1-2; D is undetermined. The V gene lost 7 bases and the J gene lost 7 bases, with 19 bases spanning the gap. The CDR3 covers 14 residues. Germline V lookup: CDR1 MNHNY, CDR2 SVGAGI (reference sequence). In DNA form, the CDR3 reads TGTGCCAGCACCGCGGAAGTCTTGGGTCCTGGCTACACCTTC. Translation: CASTAEVLGPGYTF.

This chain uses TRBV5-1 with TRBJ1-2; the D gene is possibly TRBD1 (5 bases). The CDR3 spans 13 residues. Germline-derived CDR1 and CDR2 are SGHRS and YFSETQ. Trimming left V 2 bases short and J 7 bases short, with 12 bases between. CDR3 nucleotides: TGCGCCAGCAGCTTTCGGGGGGATGGTGGCTACACCTTC. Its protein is CASSFRGDGGYTF.

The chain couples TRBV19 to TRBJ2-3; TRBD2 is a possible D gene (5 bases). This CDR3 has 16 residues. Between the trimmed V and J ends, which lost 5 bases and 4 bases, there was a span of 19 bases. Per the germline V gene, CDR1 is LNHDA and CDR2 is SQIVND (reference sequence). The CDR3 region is CASSVWSTAGADTQYF. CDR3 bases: TGTGCCAGTAGTGTATGGTCCACCGCGGGCGCAGATACGCAGTATTTT.